A selection of T cell receptor beta chains follows, all from one sample in a study of blood T cell repertoires in COVID-19. This table comes from immunoSEQ multiplex PCR, and its TCRdb copy is limited to in-frame clones, with some not included. The data show 150,000 or so clones, 65% to 85% seen once. The sequenced material came from peripheral blood. Receptors originate from a woman aged 60-70 years with acute or convalescent COVID-19. CDR3s include the opening cysteine and the closing phenylalanine or tryptophan. The D gene is left open where the match is weak. Clone sizes are given selectively: once, few, many, or a class where the clone is expanded.

d_call	j_call	clone_size	cdr3_length	v_call	cdr3_aa	cdr3_nt
.	TRBJ2-2	.	16	TRBV18	CASSPPQGLDTGELFF	TGTGCCAGCTCACCACCACAGGGTTTGGACACCGGGGAGCTGTTTTTT
TRBD2	TRBJ2-7	.	18	TRBV11-2	CASSSRGAGGGLSYEQYF	TGTGCCAGCAGCTCCCGGGGGGCGGGAGGGGGATTGTCCTACGAGCAGTACTTC
.	TRBJ1-4	few	11	TRBV10-3	CARTVDEKLFF	TGTGCCAGGACAGTGGATGAAAAACTGTTTTTT
.	TRBJ1-3	.	16	TRBV13	CASSLSVGQGGNTIYF	TGTGCCAGCAGCTTATCCGTCGGGCAGGGAGGAAACACCATATATTTT
TRBD2	TRBJ2-5	.	15	TRBV28	CASRMPGLSQETQYF	TGTGCCAGCAGGATGCCGGGACTAAGTCAAGAGACCCAGTACTTC
.	TRBJ1-2	.	10	TRBV30	CANRNYGYTF	TGTGCCAACCGGAACTATGGCTACACCTTC
.	TRBJ1-1	.	15	TRBV11-3	CASSLGQQVPREAFF	TGTGCCAGCAGCTTAGGGCAGCAGGTCCCAAGAGAAGCTTTCTTT
TRBD1	TRBJ1-2	.	13	TRBV5-1	CASSLQGARGYTF	TGCGCCAGCAGCTTGCAGGGGGCGCGTGGCTACACCTTC
TRBD2	TRBJ2-7	.	19	TRBV11-2	CASSLQGTSGSALSYEQYF	TGTGCCAGCAGCTTACAGGGGACTAGCGGGAGTGCCCTCTCCTACGAGCAGTACTTC
.	TRBJ1-4	.	16	TRBV7-8	CASSFQPRERGEKLFF	TGTGCCAGCAGCTTCCAGCCCAGGGAAAGGGGGGAAAAACTGTTTTTT
.	TRBJ1-1	.	12	TRBV7-3	CASSSSGTEAFF	TGTGCCAGCAGTTCATCGGGGACTGAAGCTTTCTTT
TRBD1	TRBJ1-1	.	13	TRBV11-3	CASSTYQGAVAFF	TGTGCCAGCAGCACCTACCAGGGGGCGGTAGCTTTCTTT
TRBD1	TRBJ1-1	.	15	TRBV6-5	CASSYDPGGYTEAFF	TGTGCCAGCAGTTACGATCCAGGGGGCTACACTGAAGCTTTCTTT
.	TRBJ1-4	.	15	TRBV4-2	CASSSDRGTNEKLFF	TGTGCCAGCAGCTCTGACCGGGGGACTAATGAAAAACTGTTTTTT
.	TRBJ2-6	.	14	TRBV7-9	CASSPGMGANVLTF	TGTGCCAGCAGCCCAGGGATGGGGGCCAACGTCCTGACTTTC
.	TRBJ1-1	.	13	TRBV7-9	CASSQDRNTEAFF	TGTGCCAGCAGCCAAGACAGGAACACTGAAGCTTTCTTT
.	TRBJ1-3	.	18	TRBV4-1	CASSQAPPITGSGNTIYF	TGCGCCAGCAGCCAAGCGCCACCGATTACGGGGTCTGGAAACACCATATATTTT
.	TRBJ2-7	few	15	TRBV27	CASSLGRAPLYEQYF	TGTGCCAGCAGTTTGGGCAGGGCACCTCTTTACGAGCAGTACTTC
.	TRBJ2-7	.	16	TRBV5-4	CASSLGGGGSSYEQYF	TGTGCCAGCAGCTTGGGAGGCGGGGGCAGCTCCTACGAGCAGTACTTC
TRBD1	TRBJ1-3	.	13	TRBV6-5	CASSYHRGYTIYF	TGTGCCAGCAGTTACCACAGGGGATACACCATATATTTT
TRBD2	TRBJ2-1	.	16	TRBV7-9	CASSLIRTSGGNEQFF	TGTGCCAGCAGCCTGATCCGGACTAGCGGCGGCAATGAGCAGTTCTTC
.	TRBJ1-6	.	16	TRBV5-1	CASKPRGPNDNSPLHF	TGCGCCAGCAAGCCGCGGGGTCCCAACGATAATTCACCCCTCCACTTT
TRBD1	TRBJ2-1	.	16	TRBV6-2/TRBV6-3	CASSRSGTGAQREQFF	TGTGCCAGCAGCCGCTCTGGGACAGGGGCGCAGCGTGAGCAGTTCTTC
TRBD2	TRBJ2-1	.	14	TRBV11-2	CASSLSGRVNEQFF	TGTGCCAGCAGCTTAAGCGGGAGAGTGAATGAGCAGTTCTTC
.	TRBJ2-3	.	11	TRBV20-1	CRPSGTDTQYF	TGCAGGCCTAGCGGCACAGATACGCAGTATTTT
.	TRBJ2-2	.	14	TRBV19	CASSNSANTGELFF	TGTGCCAGTAGTAACTCGGCGAACACCGGGGAGCTGTTTTTT
TRBD2	TRBJ2-2	.	16	TRBV30	CAWSRGLAVNTGELFF	TGTGCCTGGAGCCGGGGACTAGCAGTGAACACCGGGGAGCTGTTTTTT
TRBD1	TRBJ2-7	.	14	TRBV6-5	CASTSGTGTYEQYF	TGTGCCAGCACCTCCGGGACAGGGACCTACGAGCAGTACTTC
.	TRBJ1-1	.	14	TRBV5-1	CASSLPERNTEAFF	TGCGCCAGCAGCTTGCCGGAGAGGAACACTGAAGCTTTCTTT
.	TRBJ1-3	.	15	TRBV14	CASSQVAFSGNTIYF	TGTGCCAGCAGCCAAGTGGCATTCTCTGGAAACACCATATATTTT
.	TRBJ1-5	.	19	TRBV9	CASSVGEGVGLDSNQPQHF	TGTGCCAGCAGCGTAGGGGAAGGGGTCGGCCTAGATAGCAATCAGCCCCAGCATTTT
TRBD1	TRBJ2-5	.	15	TRBV29-1	CSVEDLYRGQETQYF	TGCAGCGTTGAAGATCTCTACAGGGGCCAAGAGACCCAGTACTTC
.	TRBJ2-3	.	13	TRBV6-5	CASRLGGTDTQYF	TGTGCCAGCAGGCTAGGGGGCACAGATACGCAGTATTTT
.	TRBJ1-4	few	17	TRBV3-1/TRBV3-2	CASSPFQPFRANEKLFF	TGTGCCAGCAGCCCTTTTCAGCCTTTCAGGGCTAATGAAAAACTGTTTTTT
.	TRBJ2-3	.	16	TRBV28	CASSFRTATSTDTQYF	TGTGCCAGCAGTTTTAGGACAGCCACTAGCACAGATACGCAGTATTTT
TRBD2	TRBJ2-1	.	15	TRBV7-2	CASSSGTSIYNEQFF	TGTGCCAGCAGCTCCGGGACTAGCATTTACAATGAGCAGTTCTTC
.	TRBJ2-1	.	16	TRBV11-2	CASTTLGGSSYNEQFF	TGTGCCAGCACCACGCTGGGGGGTAGCTCCTACAATGAGCAGTTCTTC
.	TRBJ2-1	.	13	TRBV9	CASSPGTHNEQFF	TGTGCCAGCAGCCCAGGAACGCACAATGAGCAGTTCTTC
.	TRBJ2-7	.	15	TRBV18	CASSPQAKSSYEQYF	TGTGCCAGCTCACCCCAAGCGAAGAGCTCCTACGAGCAGTACTTC
.	TRBJ2-5	.	12	TRBV7-8	CASSLSRETQYF	TGTGCCAGCAGCTTATCCAGAGAGACCCAGTACTTC
TRBD1	TRBJ1-2	.	13	TRBV28	CASRNTGVRGYTF	TGTGCCAGCAGGAATACAGGGGTTCGGGGCTACACCTTC
.	TRBJ1-2	.	12	TRBV30	CAWEGQFYGYTF	TGTGCCTGGGAAGGACAGTTTTATGGCTACACCTTC
.	TRBJ2-1	.	12	TRBV4-1	CPRSRPGNEQFF	TGCCCCCGCAGCCGCCCCGGCAATGAGCAGTTCTTC
.	TRBJ1-1	.	13	TRBV3-1/TRBV3-2	CASSPDGNTEAFF	TGTGCCAGCAGCCCAGACGGGAACACTGAAGCTTTCTTT
TRBD1	TRBJ1-5	.	14	TRBV9	CASSVGQGLQPQHF	TGTGCCAGCAGCGTAGGACAGGGGTTACAGCCCCAGCATTTT
.	TRBJ1-1	once	12	TRBV10-3	CATRIRQFEAFF	TGTGCCACCAGGATTCGACAGTTTGAAGCTTTCTTT
TRBD2	TRBJ2-7	.	15	TRBV10-3	CAISGTSGSSYEQYF	TGTGCCATCAGCGGCACTAGCGGGAGCTCCTACGAGCAGTACTTC
TRBD2	TRBJ2-3	once	21	TRBV4-3	CASSQDYDASGSLVGTDTQYF	TGCGCCAGCAGCCAAGATTACGATGCTAGCGGGAGCTTGGTTGGCACAGATACGCAGTATTTT
TRBD1	TRBJ1-2	.	15	TRBV6-2/TRBV6-3	CASSYGTRTGTRYTF	TGTGCCAGCAGTTACGGCACCCGGACAGGGACGCGCTACACCTTC
.	TRBJ2-2	.	15	TRBV9	CASSVGQGQSGELFF	TGTGCCAGCAGCGTAGGTCAGGGTCAGTCCGGGGAGCTGTTTTTT
TRBD1	TRBJ1-2	.	14	TRBV5-6	CASSNGQGFYGYTF	TGTGCCAGCAGCAATGGACAGGGCTTCTATGGCTACACCTTC
TRBD2	TRBJ2-2	.	15	TRBV10-1	CASSDASGSGGELFF	TGCGCCAGCAGTGATGCTAGCGGGAGTGGCGGGGAGCTGTTTTTT
TRBD2	TRBJ2-1	.	16	TRBV19	CASSILAGLIHNEQFF	TGTGCCAGTAGTATCCTAGCGGGCCTTATTCACAATGAGCAGTTCTTC
TRBD1	TRBJ1-3	.	16	TRBV6-6	CASSTRGQGSGNTIYF	TGTGCCAGCAGTACCCGAGGACAGGGATCTGGAAACACCATATATTTT
TRBD1	TRBJ2-2	once	15	TRBV30	CAWSWGTGVTGELFF	TGTGCCTGGAGTTGGGGGACAGGGGTCACCGGGGAGCTGTTTTTT
.	TRBJ2-7	.	20	TRBV2	CASSGGLKQNTVASSYEQYF	TGTGCCAGCAGTGGGGGACTCAAGCAAAATACAGTGGCGAGCTCCTACGAGCAGTACTTC
.	TRBJ1-2	few	13	TRBV28	CASRRGFGYGYTF	TGTGCCAGCAGAAGGGGTTTTGGCTATGGCTACACCTTC
.	TRBJ2-7	.	11	TRBV5-8	CASSFRYEQYF	TGTGCCAGCAGCTTCCGCTACGAGCAGTACTTC